What follows describes a single T cell receptor beta chain. The record originates from a study of T-cell memory formation after mild COVID-19. Each CDR3 protein is one row after TCRdb ran MiXCR on the 5' RACE reads. The sample has just over 300,000 distinct CDR3 sequences; approximately 19% are singletons. CDR1 SGHVS and CDR2 FQNEAQ come from the germline V gene. There are 15 residues in the CDR3. V was shortened by 2 bases and J by 7 bases, with 15 bases between the two germline ends. The origin of this receptor is a young man who had mild COVID-19 (a few samples of this study predate the infection). Cell type and time point are not known. Sequences were obtained from PBMCs or a T cell subset sorted from them (not recorded which). The chain couples TRBV7-8 to TRBJ1-5; possible D gene TRBD1, 5 bases. DNA of the CDR3: TGTGCCAGCAGCTTATCGGACGGGAAGGGGCAGCCCCAGCATTTT. The encoded protein is CASSLSDGKGQPQHF.